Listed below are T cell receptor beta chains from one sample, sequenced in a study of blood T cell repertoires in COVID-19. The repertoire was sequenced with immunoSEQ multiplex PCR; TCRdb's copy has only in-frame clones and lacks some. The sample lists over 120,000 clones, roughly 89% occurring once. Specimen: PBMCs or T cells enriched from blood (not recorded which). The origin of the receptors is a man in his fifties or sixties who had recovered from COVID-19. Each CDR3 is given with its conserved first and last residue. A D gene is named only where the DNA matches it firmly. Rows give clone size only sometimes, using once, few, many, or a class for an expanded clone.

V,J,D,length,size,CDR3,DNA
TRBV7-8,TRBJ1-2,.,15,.,CASSTPGQMGYGYTF,TGTGCCAGCAGCACTCCCGGACAGATGGGCTATGGCTACACCTTC
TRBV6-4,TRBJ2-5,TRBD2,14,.,CASRQREGCETQYF,TGTGCCAGCCGACAGCGGGAGGGGTGTGAGACCCAGTACTTC
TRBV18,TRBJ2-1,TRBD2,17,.,CASSPLGGRGSYNEQFF,TGTGCCAGCTCACCTCTGGGAGGGAGAGGCTCCTACAATGAGCAGTTCTTC
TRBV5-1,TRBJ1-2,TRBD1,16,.,CASSYGQGARWYGYTF,TGCGCCAGCAGTTACGGACAGGGGGCGCGATGGTATGGCTACACCTTC
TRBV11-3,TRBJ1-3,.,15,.,CASSYSGGSGNTIYF,TGTGCCAGCAGCTATTCGGGGGGATCCGGAAACACCATATATTTT
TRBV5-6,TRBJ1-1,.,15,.,CASSQRWPGNTEAFF,TGTGCCAGCAGCCAACGGTGGCCGGGGAACACTGAAGCTTTCTTT
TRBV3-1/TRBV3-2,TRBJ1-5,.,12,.,CASSPPHQPQHF,TGTGCCAGCAGCCCTCCCCATCAGCCCCAGCATTTT
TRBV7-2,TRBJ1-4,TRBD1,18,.,CASSARQGPVIGNEKLFF,TGTGCCAGCAGCGCCCGACAGGGGCCCGTAATCGGTAATGAAAAACTGTTTTTT
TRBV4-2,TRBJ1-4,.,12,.,CASSRLGERLFF,TGTGCCAGCAGCCGACTTGGGGAGAGACTGTTTTTT
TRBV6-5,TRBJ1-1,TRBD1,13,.,CASSLDRDDEAFF,TGTGCCAGCAGTCTCGACAGGGACGACGAAGCTTTCTTT
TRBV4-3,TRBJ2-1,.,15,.,CASRFTASSYNEQFF,TGCGCCAGCAGGTTCACTGCGAGCTCCTACAATGAGCAGTTCTTC
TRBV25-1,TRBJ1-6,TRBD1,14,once,CASSETGKNSPLHF,TGTGCCAGCAGTGAGACAGGGAAGAATTCACCCCTCCACTTT
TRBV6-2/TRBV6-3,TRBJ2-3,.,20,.,CASSYSSRGLGDLSTDTQYF,TGTGCCAGCAGTTACTCCAGCCGCGGGCTAGGTGATTTAAGCACAGATACGCAGTATTTT
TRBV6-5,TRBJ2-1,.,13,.,CASSPKRYNEQFF,TGTGCCAGCAGTCCAAAGCGGTACAATGAGCAGTTCTTC
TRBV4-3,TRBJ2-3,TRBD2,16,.,CASSQESGRAADTQYF,TGCGCCAGCAGCCAAGAAAGCGGGAGAGCAGCAGATACGCAGTATTTT
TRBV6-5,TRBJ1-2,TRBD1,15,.,CASRTTRPGGYGYTF,TGTGCCAGCAGAACTACAAGGCCAGGGGGGTATGGCTACACCTTC
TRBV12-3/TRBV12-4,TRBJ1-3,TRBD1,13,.,CAGRGTGGNTIYF,TGTGCCGGACGTGGGACAGGGGGGAACACCATATATTTT
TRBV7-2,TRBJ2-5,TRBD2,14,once,CASAWGRGEETQYF,TGTGCCAGCGCATGGGGTCGGGGGGAAGAGACCCAGTACTTC
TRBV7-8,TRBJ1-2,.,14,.,CASSWGQSNYGYTF,TGTGCCAGCAGCTGGGGGCAGTCTAACTATGGCTACACCTTC
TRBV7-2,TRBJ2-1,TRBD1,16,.,CASSSRPGQGFDEQFF,TGTGCCAGCAGCTCCCGGCCGGGACAGGGATTCGATGAGCAGTTCTTC
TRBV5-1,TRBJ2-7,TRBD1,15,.,CASSPEGQGVHEQYF,TGCGCCAGCTCTCCAGAAGGACAGGGGGTCCACGAGCAGTACTTC
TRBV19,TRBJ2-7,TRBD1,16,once,CASTKGRDRDSYEQYF,TGTGCCAGTACTAAGGGCCGGGACAGGGACTCCTACGAGCAGTACTTC
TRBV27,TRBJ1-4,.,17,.,CASSLRYGGTANEKLFF,TGTGCCAGCAGTTTACGTTATGGGGGGACGGCGAATGAAAAACTGTTTTTT